The following is a T cell receptor (beta chain) sequence with its context. The antigen it binds to is not known. It has no much larger one-base neighbor in the sample; base qualities were not kept. TCR beta libraries were generated from genomic DNA with the immunoSEQ kit, following the manufacturer's recommendations. To prepare the libraries, a first multiplex PCR with proprietary primers was run, followed by a second PCR that added unique barcodes, and a bead cleanup was done after each round. Each sample batch included a kit-provided positive control reaction and a negative control reaction. The final libraries were assessed on an Agilent 4200 TapeStation D1000 ScreenTape, pooled by volume, and quantified by qPCR. An Illumina NextSeq500 fitted with a MidOutput 150-cycle cartridge performed the sequencing, running 156 Read1 cycles and 15 Index1 cycles with the kit's custom primers. The pooled library was loaded at 0.9 to 1 pM, with an approximately 20% PhiX control spiked in. Regarding the original processing steps: Vendor-processed data were analyzed in R, and a clonotype was defined as all T cells sharing the same CDR3 nucleotide sequence. In the clone abundance analyses, frequencies in each sample were normalized to that sample's 10,000 most abundant clones. Public T cell clones, which averaged fewer than five per sample, were removed prior to analysis. An abundance difference of at least 32-fold between compartments was the criterion for calling clonotypes tumor-enriched or baseline blood-enriched. A beta-binomial differential abundance model was applied to find clonotypes that expanded or contracted between blood time points. Tumor-blood repertoire similarity was measured with the Baroni-Urbani and Buser coefficient, and groups were compared using two-tailed Wilcoxon tests in R. In TCRdb, the immuneACCESS table is reduced to in-frame sequences with V and J assigned. These tables do not hold every clone; where another copy was compared, an unresolved V gene accounts for under half, and the others remain unexplained. V and J calls and clone size are given by that table; D and trimming were obtained from the DNA. The sample records approximately 120,000 clones, about four fifths of which are singletons. The biggest ten clones account for roughly 5% of the sample.

This sample is part of a study of radiation and T cells in renal cell carcinoma (dated by TCRdb to the early 2020s). Study-wide context: The samples were drawn from a clinical trial, where primary renal cell carcinomas were treated with 15 Gy of stereotactic body radiation therapy and then removed by nephrectomy 4 weeks afterward. In total, approximately 51 samples, comprising approximately 26 tumors and approximately 27 peripheral blood samples, were subjected to TCR beta sequencing. A total of about 4 million unique CDR3 nucleotide sequences, encoding fewer than 3,000,000 unique CDR3 amino acid sequences, were found across all 55 or so samples. Overall study outcomes, separate from this receptor: In blood, the top tumor clonotypes increased between baseline and 2 weeks post-radiation and then shrank by 4 weeks, which suggests that tumor-resident clones expanded only transiently. Because the trial had a single-armed design, the trial could not examine how radiation dose or scheduling affected the TCR repertoire. Blood repertoire dynamics were not followed beyond 4 weeks after treatment. Because pretreatment tumor biopsies were not available, the study could not determine whether clonotypes were already present within the tumor at baseline.

In the paper's terms, the time point label means: blood 2 weeks post-SBRT. The treatment or condition label, read with the paper, signifies: 15 Gy SBRT to primary tumor, nephrectomy 4 weeks later. To follow tumor-enriched clonotypes, serial peripheral blood was collected from radiation-treated patients at baseline and at 2 weeks and 4 weeks after SBRT. Every patient had renal cell carcinoma of clear cell pathology. The QIAamp DNA Blood Mini Kit (Qiagen) was used to prepare genomic DNA for TCR sequencing. Samples were included in the analyses only if all quality control checks were passed. From the cysteine through the phenylalanine, the CDR3 covers 14 amino acids. Only the CDR3 region is kept as DNA, spanning 42 bases read in frame from base 1. The germline V gene gives CDR1 as MNHEY and CDR2 as SVGAGI.

The clonotype was recovered from a man aged 50 or older with renal cell carcinoma. The starting material was blood, obtained from a patient whose treatment included radiotherapy and nephrectomy. The sequence is built from TRBV6-5 and TRBJ2-5, with a tentative D gene TRBD2 over 7 matching bases. The assigned J gene may be wrong: the sequence end matches TRBJ2-7 better. The CDR3 amino acid sequence is: CASRGRGHSYEQYF. The DNA reads TGTGCCAGCAGGGGGAGGGGACACTCCTACGAGCAGTACTTC.